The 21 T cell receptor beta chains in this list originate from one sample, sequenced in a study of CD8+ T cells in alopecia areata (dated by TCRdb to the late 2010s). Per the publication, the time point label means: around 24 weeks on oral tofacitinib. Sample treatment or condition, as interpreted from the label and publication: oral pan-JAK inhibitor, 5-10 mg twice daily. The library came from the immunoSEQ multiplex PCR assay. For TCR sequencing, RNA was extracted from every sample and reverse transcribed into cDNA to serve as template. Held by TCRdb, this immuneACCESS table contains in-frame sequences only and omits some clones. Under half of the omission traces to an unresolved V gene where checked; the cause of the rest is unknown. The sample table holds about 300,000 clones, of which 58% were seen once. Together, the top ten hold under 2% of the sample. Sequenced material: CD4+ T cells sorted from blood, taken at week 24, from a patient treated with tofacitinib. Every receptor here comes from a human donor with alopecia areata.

In nucleotides, the CDR3 is TGTGCCAGCAGCCAAGATCCGATTCGAGAGACCCAGTACTTC. It encodes CASSQDPIRETQYF. The chain recombines TRBV14 with TRBJ2-5; D unclear. V was pared by 0 bases and J by 4 bases, with 9 bases between. Looked up from germline, CDR1 is SGHDN and CDR2 is FVKESK. This CDR3 is built from 14 residues.

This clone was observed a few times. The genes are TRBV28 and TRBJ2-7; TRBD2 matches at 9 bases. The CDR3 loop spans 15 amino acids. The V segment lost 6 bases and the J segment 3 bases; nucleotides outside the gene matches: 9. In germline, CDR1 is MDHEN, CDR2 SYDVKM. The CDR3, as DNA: TGTGCCAGCAGATTGGGCGGGGGGGCCCGCTACGAGCAGTACTTC. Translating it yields CASRLGGGARYEQYF.

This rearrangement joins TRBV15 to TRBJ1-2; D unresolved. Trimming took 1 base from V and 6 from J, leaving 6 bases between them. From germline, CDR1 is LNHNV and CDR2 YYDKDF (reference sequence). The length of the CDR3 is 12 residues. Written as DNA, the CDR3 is TGTGCCACCAGCAGAGCGGGTAATGGCTACACCTTC. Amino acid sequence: CATSRAGNGYTF.

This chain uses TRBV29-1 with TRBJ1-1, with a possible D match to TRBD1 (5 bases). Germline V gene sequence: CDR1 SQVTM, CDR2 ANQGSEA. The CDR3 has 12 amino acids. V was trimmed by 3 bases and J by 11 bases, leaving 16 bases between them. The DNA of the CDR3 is TGCAGCGTTGACCCAAAGCAGGGCAGGGCTTTCTTT. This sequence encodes CSVDPKQGRAFF.

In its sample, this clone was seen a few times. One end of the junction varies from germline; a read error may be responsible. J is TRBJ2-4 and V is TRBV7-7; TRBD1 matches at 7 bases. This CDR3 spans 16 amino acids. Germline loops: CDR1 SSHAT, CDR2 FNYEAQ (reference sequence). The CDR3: CASSYTGDRTKNIQYF. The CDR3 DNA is TGTGCTAGCAGTTATACAGGGGACCGAACCAAAAACATTCAGTACTTC.

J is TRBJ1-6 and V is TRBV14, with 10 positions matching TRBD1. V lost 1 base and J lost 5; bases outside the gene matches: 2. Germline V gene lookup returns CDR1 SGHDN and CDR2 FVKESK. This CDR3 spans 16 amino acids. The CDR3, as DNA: TGTGCCAGCAGCCAAGGCGGGACAGGGGATAATTCACCCCTCCACTTT. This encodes CASSQGGTGDNSPLHF.

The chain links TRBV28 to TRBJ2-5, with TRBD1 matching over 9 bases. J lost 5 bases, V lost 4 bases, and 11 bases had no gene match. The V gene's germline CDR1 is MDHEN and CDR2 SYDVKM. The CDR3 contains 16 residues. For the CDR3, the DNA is TGTGCCAGCAGTTCCACGACCCGGACAGGGGTGGAGACCCAGTACTTC. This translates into CASSSTTRTGVETQYF.

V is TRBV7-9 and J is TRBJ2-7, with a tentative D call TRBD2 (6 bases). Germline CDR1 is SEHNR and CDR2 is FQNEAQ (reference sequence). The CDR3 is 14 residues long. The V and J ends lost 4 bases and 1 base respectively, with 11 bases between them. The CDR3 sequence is CASSYGGVSYEQYF. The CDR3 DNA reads TGTGCCAGCAGCTACGGCGGGGTGTCCTACGAGCAGTACTTC.

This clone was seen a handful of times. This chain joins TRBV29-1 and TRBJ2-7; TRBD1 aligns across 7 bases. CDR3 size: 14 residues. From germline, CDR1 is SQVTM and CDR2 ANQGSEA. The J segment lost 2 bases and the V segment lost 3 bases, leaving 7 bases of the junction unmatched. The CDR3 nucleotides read TGCAGCGTTGACAGGACAGGTTCTACCTACGAGCAGTACTTC. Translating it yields CSVDRTGSTYEQYF.

In nucleotides, the CDR3 is TGTGCCAGCAGCTTGACAGGGGTTAGCAATCAGCCCCAGCATTTT. This codes for CASSLTGVSNQPQHF. The genes are TRBV5-6 and TRBJ1-5; 7 bases line up with TRBD1. The CDR3 has 15 amino acids. Germline V lookup: CDR1 SGHDT, CDR2 YYEEEE. V dropped 1 base and J dropped 0; count of bases not matched to a gene: 1.

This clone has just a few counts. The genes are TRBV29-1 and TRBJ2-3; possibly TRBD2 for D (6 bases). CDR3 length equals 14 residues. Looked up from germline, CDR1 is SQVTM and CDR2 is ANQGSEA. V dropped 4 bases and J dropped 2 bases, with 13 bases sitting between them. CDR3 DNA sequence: TGCAGCGTTGCGGAGGGAGACTTCACAGATACGCAGTATTTT. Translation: CSVAEGDFTDTQYF.

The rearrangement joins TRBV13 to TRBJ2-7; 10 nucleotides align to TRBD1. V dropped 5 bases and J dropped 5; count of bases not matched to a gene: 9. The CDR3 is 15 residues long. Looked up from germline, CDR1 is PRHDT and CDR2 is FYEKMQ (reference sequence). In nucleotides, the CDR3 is TGTGCCAGCAGCACCTCGGGACAGGGGATTCACGAGCAGTACTTC. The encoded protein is CASSTSGQGIHEQYF.

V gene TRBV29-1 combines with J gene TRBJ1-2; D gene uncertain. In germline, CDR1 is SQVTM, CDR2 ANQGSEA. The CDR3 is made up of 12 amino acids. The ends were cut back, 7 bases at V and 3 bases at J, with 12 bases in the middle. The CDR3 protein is CSASNFDYGYTF. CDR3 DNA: TGCAGCGCCTCGAACTTTGACTATGGCTACACCTTC.

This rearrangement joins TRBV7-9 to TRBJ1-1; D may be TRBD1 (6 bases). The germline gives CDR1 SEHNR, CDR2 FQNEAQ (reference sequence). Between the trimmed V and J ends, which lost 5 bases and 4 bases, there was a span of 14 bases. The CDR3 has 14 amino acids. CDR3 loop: CASSPNLRGTEAFF. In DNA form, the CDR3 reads TGTGCCAGCAGCCCGAACCTCAGGGGCACTGAAGCTTTCTTT.

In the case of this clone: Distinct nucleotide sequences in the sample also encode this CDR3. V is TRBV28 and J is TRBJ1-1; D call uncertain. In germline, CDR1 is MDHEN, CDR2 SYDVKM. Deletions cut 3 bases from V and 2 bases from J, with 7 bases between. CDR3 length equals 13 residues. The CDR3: CASSLGRNTEAFF. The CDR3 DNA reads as TGTGCCAGCAGTTTGGGGAGAAACACTGAAGCTTTCTTT.

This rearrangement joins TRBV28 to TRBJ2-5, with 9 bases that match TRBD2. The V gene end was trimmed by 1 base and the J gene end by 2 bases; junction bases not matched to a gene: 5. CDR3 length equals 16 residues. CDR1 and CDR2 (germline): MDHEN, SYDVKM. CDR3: CASSLLSSGAQETQYF. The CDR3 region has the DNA TGTGCCAGCAGTTTATTGTCTAGCGGGGCACAAGAGACCCAGTACTTC.

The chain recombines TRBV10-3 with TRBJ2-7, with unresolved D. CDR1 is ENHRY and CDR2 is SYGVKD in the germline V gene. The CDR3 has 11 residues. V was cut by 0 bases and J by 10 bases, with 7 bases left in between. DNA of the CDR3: TGTGCCATCAGTGAGTCGGAGAGCCAGTACTTC. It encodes CAISESESQYF.

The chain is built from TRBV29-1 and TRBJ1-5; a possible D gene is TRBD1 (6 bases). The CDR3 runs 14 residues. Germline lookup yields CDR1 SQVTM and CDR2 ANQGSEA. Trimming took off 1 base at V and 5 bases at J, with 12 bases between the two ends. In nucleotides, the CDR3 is TGCAGCGTTGAAGTGGGGGCAGGGGATCAGCCCCAGCATTTT. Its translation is CSVEVGAGDQPQHF.

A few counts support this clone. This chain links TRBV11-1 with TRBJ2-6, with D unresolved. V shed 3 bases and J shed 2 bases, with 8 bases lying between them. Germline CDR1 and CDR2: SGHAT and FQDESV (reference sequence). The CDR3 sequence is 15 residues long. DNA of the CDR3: TGTGCCAGCAGCTTGGAAGGCGCTGGGGCCAACGTCCTGACTTTC. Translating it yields CASSLEGAGANVLTF.

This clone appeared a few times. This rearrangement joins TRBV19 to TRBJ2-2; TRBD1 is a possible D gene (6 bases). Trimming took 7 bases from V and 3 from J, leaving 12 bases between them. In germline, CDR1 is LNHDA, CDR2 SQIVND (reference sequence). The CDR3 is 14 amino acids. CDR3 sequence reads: CASIWGPDTGELFF. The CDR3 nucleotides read TGTGCCAGTATCTGGGGGCCGGACACCGGGGAGCTGTTTTTT.

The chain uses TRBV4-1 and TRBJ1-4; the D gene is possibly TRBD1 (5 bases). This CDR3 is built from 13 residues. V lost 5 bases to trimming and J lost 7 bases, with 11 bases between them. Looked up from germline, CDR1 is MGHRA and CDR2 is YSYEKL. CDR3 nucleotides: TGCGCCAGCAGCTCCGGGACGCTTGAAAAACTGTTTTTT. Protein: CASSSGTLEKLFF.